This T cell receptor beta chain was captured by sequencing in a study of lymphopenia after photon versus proton radiotherapy. Study results and limitations: Under photons, naive T cells and diversity fell while effector/memory populations rose. After lymphocyte nadir, photon-treated repertoires showed oligoclonal expansion, especially CD8+ Temra. Better survival with proton therapy was suggested as possible, not demonstrated.

Germline values: CDR1 LNHDA, CDR2 SQIVND (reference sequence). With V trimmed by 5 bases and J by 5 bases, 14 bases remained unmatched. The length of the CDR3 is 16 residues. Assay: immunoSEQ multiplex PCR; the TCRdb copy retains only in-frame clones and omits some. The sample lists roughly 30,000 clones, approximately 95% occurring once. As concerns this clone: Its antigen remains unknown.

J is TRBJ1-1 and V is TRBV19; 7 bases map to TRBD1. The TCR originated in a woman between 50 and 59 years old with cholangiocarcinoma. The source was peripheral blood, collected from a patient treated with photon-based radiotherapy. This CDR3 is CASSGATQGRSTEAFF. DNA of the CDR3: TGTGCCAGTAGTGGAGCAACACAGGGGAGGAGTACTGAAGCTTTCTTT.